These 10 T cell receptor beta chains share one sample of origin, sequenced in a study of cytomegalovirus exposure and HLA in healthy donors. The PCR was carried out with 60 Vbeta primers and 13 Jbeta primers. The repertoire was sequenced with immunoSEQ multiplex PCR; TCRdb's copy has only in-frame clones and lacks some. Of around 150,000 clones listed, roughly 81% are singletons. Material: PBMCs. These TCRs come from a young man in good health and CMV-seropositive.

The count of this clone is one. The rearrangement uses TRBV15 and TRBJ1-4; D uncertain. V was pared by 1 base and J by 0 bases, with 9 bases between. This CDR3 is 16 amino acids long. From germline, CDR1 is LNHNV and CDR2 YYDKDF (reference sequence). CDR3 protein: CATSRVPGATNEKLFF. CDR3 DNA: TGTGCCACCAGCAGAGTCCCCGGTGCAACTAATGAAAAACTGTTTTTT.

This clone has only a few counts. The chain links TRBV7-2 to TRBJ1-2; D is unresolved. This CDR3 comprises 11 residues. The germline V and J ends were trimmed by 5 bases and 8 bases, with 9 bases remaining between them. CDR1 SGHTA and CDR2 FQGNSA come from the germline V gene. CDR3 in amino acids: CASSLGAGYTF. For the CDR3, the DNA is TGTGCCAGCAGCCTCGGTGCGGGCTACACCTTC.

The V gene is TRBV7-2, the J gene TRBJ2-1, with TRBD1 identical over 8 bases. With 4 bases clipped from V and 7 bases from J, the junction kept 12 bases outside the gene matches. CDR1 and CDR2 from the germline V gene are SGHTA and FQGNSA. CDR3 length: 16 residues. Written as DNA, the CDR3 is TGTGCCAGCAGCTCCACAAGCCAGGGGGCACTTAATGAGCAGTTCTTC. Its protein is CASSSTSQGALNEQFF.

This clone has more than one count but fewer than ten. The CDR3 protein is CASSDSSGAQDEQFF. CDR3 sequence (DNA): TGTGCCAGCAGTGACTCGAGCGGGGCCCAGGATGAGCAGTTCTTC. The chain links TRBV6-4 to TRBJ2-1; 7 positions agree with TRBD2. The ends lost 0 bases at V and 8 bases at J; junction bases unmatched: 7. Germline-derived CDR1 and CDR2 are MRHNA and SNTAGT. The CDR3 runs to 15 residues.

As for this clone: The same CDR3 is also encoded by other DNA sequences in this sample. This rearrangement joins TRBV5-6 to TRBJ1-3; 8 bases are shared with TRBD1. The CDR3 is 15 residues long. The V and J ends lost 1 base and 3 bases, in that order; junction bases with no gene match: 3. Per the germline V gene, CDR1 is SGHDT and CDR2 is YYEEEE. CDR3 protein: CASSLPTGGGNTIYF. The CDR3 bases are TGTGCCAGCAGCTTGCCAACAGGGGGTGGAAACACCATATATTTT. Complete variable domain (other parts from reference TRBV5-6 and TRBJ1-3): DAGVTQSPTHLIKTRGQQVTLRCSPKSGHDTVSWYQQALGQGPQFIFQYYEEEERQRGNFPDRFSGHQFPNYSSELNVNALLLGDSALYLCASSLPTGGGNTIYFGEGSWLTVV.

The chain uses TRBV7-2 and TRBJ1-4, with D hard to call. The V gene's germline CDR1 is SGHTA and CDR2 FQGNSA. The CDR3 contains 16 residues. The germline V and J ends were trimmed by 5 bases and 5 bases, with 18 bases remaining between them. This CDR3 is CASSMTRGSTNEKLFF. CDR3 bases: TGTGCCAGCAGCATGACGAGAGGGTCCACCAATGAAAAACTGTTTTTT.

The chain uses TRBV7-9 and TRBJ2-7, with TRBD2 identical over 8 bases. Germline values: CDR1 SEHNR, CDR2 FQNEAQ (reference sequence). This CDR3 region has 16 residues. V lost 5 bases, J lost 6 bases, and 15 bases stayed unmatched. CDR3 region: CASSGGVAGGPAEQYF. Here the CDR3 DNA reads TGTGCCAGCAGCGGGGGAGTGGCGGGGGGCCCGGCCGAGCAGTACTTC.

The V gene is TRBV7-2, the J gene TRBJ2-7; 9 bases are shared with TRBD1. Germline loops: CDR1 SGHTA, CDR2 FQGNSA. V lost 1 base to trimming and J lost 5 bases; unmatched junction nucleotides: 6. This CDR3 has 15 residues. DNA of the CDR3: TGTGCCAGCAGCTTAGAGACAGGGGGACGTCACGAGCAGTACTTC. It translates to CASSLETGGRHEQYF.

The rearrangement uses TRBV11-3 and TRBJ2-3; a possible D gene is TRBD1 (6 bases). The CDR3 is made up of 17 amino acids. The germline gives CDR1 SGHNT, CDR2 YENEEA. V gave up 0 bases and J gave up 2 bases, with 15 bases separating them. CDR3 sequence: CASSLDSDRIITDTQYF. CDR3 in DNA: TGTGCCAGCAGCTTAGATTCCGACAGGATCATCACAGATACGCAGTATTTT.

The chain employs TRBV4-2 and TRBJ2-2; no clear D. The CDR3 length is 13 residues. From germline, CDR1 is LGHNA and CDR2 YNFKEQ. Trimming removed 1 base from V and 6 bases from J, with 6 bases in between. For the CDR3, the DNA is TGTGCCAGCAGCCAAGGAGATCCCGGGGAGCTGTTTTTT. As protein: CASSQGDPGELFF.